These 4 T cell receptor beta chains were all obtained from the same sample, sequenced in a study of control samples from healthy donors and cancer patients. Assay used: immunoSEQ multiplex PCR; TCRdb lists only in-frame clones, some missing. This table has around 190,000 clones, 90% to 95% appearing once. The specimen sequenced was blood. The receptors shown here come from a man younger than 40 in good health.

Only one count was recorded for this clone. The chain couples TRBV10-3 to TRBJ1-4; D perhaps matches TRBD1 (5 bases). Looked up from germline, CDR1 is ENHRY and CDR2 is SYGVKD. The CDR3 length is 15 residues. Deletions cut 3 bases from V and 10 bases from J, with 18 bases between. CDR3 region: CAISDSTSTGGKLFF. In DNA form, the CDR3 reads TGTGCCATCAGTGACTCGACTTCCACGGGGGGAAAACTGTTTTTT.

The chain employs TRBV2 and TRBJ2-1; no clear D. CDR1 and CDR2 from the germline V gene are SNHLY and FYNNEI. The CDR3 contains 11 residues. Trimming cost V 5 bases and J 8 bases, with 7 bases left between them. The CDR3 region has the DNA TGTGCCAGCAGTCTAGTGGATGAGCAGTTCTTC. This sequence encodes CASSLVDEQFF.

This clone was seen a single time. The chain has TRBV19 and TRBJ1-1, with 12 bases lining up with TRBD1. The CDR3 is 16 amino acids. V gave up 6 bases and J gave up 4 bases; unmatched junction bases: 9. The germline V gene has CDR1 LNHDA and CDR2 SQIVND (reference sequence). The CDR3 loop is CASSHTGQGAVTEAFF. CDR3 nucleotide sequence: TGTGCCAGTAGCCACACGGGACAGGGGGCGGTCACTGAAGCTTTCTTT.

This clone was seen just once. The genes are TRBV11-3 and TRBJ2-3; D may be TRBD2 (6 bases). The germline V gene has CDR1 SGHNT and CDR2 YENEEA. The V end was cut by 0 bases, the J end by 2 bases, with 9 bases between. The CDR3 spans 15 residues. CDR3 in DNA: TGTGCCAGCAGCTTAGAGGGACTTAACACAGATACGCAGTATTTT. Its protein product is CASSLEGLNTDTQYF.